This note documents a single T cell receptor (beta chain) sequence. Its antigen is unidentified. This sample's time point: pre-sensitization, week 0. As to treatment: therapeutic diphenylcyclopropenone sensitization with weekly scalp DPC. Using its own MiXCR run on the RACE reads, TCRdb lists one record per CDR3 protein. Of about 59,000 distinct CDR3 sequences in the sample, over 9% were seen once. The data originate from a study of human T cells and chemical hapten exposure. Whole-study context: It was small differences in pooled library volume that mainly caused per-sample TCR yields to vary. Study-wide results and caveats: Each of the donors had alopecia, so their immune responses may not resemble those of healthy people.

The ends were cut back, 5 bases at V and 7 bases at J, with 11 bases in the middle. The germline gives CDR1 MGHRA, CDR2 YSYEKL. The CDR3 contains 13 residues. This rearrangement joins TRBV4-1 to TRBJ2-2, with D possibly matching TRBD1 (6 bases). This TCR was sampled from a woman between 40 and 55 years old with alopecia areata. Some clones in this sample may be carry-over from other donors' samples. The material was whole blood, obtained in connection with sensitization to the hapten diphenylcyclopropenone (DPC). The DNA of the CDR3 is TGCGCCAGCAGCTTGCGAGGGGGCGGGGAGCTGTTTTTT. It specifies CASSLRGGGELFF.